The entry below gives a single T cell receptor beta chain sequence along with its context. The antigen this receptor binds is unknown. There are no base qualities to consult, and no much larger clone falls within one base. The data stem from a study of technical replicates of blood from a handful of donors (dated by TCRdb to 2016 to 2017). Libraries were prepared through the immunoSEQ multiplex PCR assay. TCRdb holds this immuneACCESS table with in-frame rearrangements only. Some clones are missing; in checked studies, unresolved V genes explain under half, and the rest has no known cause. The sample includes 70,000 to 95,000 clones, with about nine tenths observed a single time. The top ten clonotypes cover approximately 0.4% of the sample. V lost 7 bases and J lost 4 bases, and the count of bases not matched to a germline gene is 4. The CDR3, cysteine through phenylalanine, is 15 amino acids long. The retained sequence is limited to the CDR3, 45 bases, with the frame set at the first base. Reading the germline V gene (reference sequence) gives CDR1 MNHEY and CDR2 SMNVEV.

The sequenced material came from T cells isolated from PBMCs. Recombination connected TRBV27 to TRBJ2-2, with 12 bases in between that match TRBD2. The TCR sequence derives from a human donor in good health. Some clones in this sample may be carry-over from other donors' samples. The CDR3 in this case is CASMGLAGSTGELFF. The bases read TGTGCCAGCATGGGACTAGCGGGTTCCACCGGGGAGCTGTTTTTT.